These T cell receptor beta chains were read from a single sample in a study of regulatory T cells in long-lasting Graves disease. TCRdb reprocessed the multiplex PCR reads with MiXCR, giving one entry per CDR3 protein. This repertoire shows 400,000 or so distinct CDR3 sequences, 20% to 25% found once; its top ten account for about 20%. The source material was peripheral blood mononuclear cells (PBMCs), sampled when the disease was refractory, from a patient treated with antithyroid drugs. The source of these receptors is a female donor with Graves disease. The CDR3 runs from the conserved cysteine through the conserved F or W. The order of the fields is J gene, V gene, D gene, clone size, CDR3 protein, CDR3 DNA. A D gene is named only where the DNA matches it firmly. Some rows have no size entry. The others give once, few or many, or a class for an expanded clone.

TRBJ1-1 | TRBV9 | TRBD1 | NA | CASSRGGVGRPEAFF | TGTGCCAGCAGCCGAGGGGGCGTAGGTCGGCCTGAAGCTTTCTTT
TRBJ2-7 | TRBV2 | TRBD1 | many | CASSERQGAYEQYF | TGTGCCAGCAGTGAGAGACAGGGGGCGTACGAGCAGTACTTC
TRBJ1-2 | TRBV19 | TRBD1 | NA | CASSIGTGLYGYTF | TGTGCCAGTAGTATCGGGACAGGTCTCTATGGCTACACCTTC
TRBJ2-5 | TRBV28 | NA | many | CAAGIGVYQETQYF | TGTGCCGCCGGTATCGGAGTGTACCAAGAGACCCAGTACTTC
TRBJ2-5 | TRBV5-1 | NA | few | CASSSNGQIQETQYF | TGCGCCAGCAGCTCAAATGGACAGATCCAAGAGACCCAGTACTTC
TRBJ1-5 | TRBV20-1 | NA | few | CSARDPYSNQPQHF | TGCAGTGCTCGGGACCCCTATAGCAATCAGCCCCAGCATTTT
TRBJ2-5 | TRBV29-1 | NA | few | CSVRRSGETQYF | TGCAGCGTCCGGCGCAGTGGCGAGACCCAGTACTTC
TRBJ2-7 | TRBV19 | TRBD2 | NA | CASSQKAGGHYEQYF | TGTGCCAGTAGTCAAAAAGCGGGAGGGCACTACGAGCAGTACTTC
TRBJ1-5 | TRBV19 | NA | NA | CASKWGHKTTQPQHF | TGTGCCAGTAAGTGGGGCCACAAGACCACTCAGCCCCAGCATTTT
TRBJ1-1 | TRBV5-6 | TRBD1 | once | CASSWTGVMNTEAFF | TGTGCCAGCAGCTGGACAGGGGTTATGAACACTGAAGCTTTCTTT
TRBJ1-3 | TRBV5-1 | NA | NA | CASSPTVSSGNTIYF | TGCGCCAGCAGCCCGACAGTGAGCTCTGGAAACACCATATATTTT
TRBJ2-1 | TRBV28 | NA | few | CASSLETASYNEQFF | TGTGCCAGCAGTTTGGAGACTGCTTCCTACAATGAGCAGTTCTTC
TRBJ2-7 | TRBV2 | NA | few | CASSLIPLSYEQYF | TGTGCCAGCAGTCTTATCCCCTTATCCTACGAGCAGTACTTC
TRBJ1-2 | TRBV3-1 | NA | NA | CASSQDLGGPPHGYTF | TGTGCCAGCAGCCAAGATCTGGGGGGCCCCCCCCATGGCTACACCTTC
TRBJ1-3 | TRBV9 | NA | NA | CASSSPTTGGSWTDGNTIYF | TGTGCCAGCAGCTCCCCGACCACCGGGGGGTCTTGGACGGATGGAAACACCATATATTTT
TRBJ2-1 | TRBV7-2 | NA | NA | CASSFVVEQFF | TGTGCCAGCAGCTTCGTAGTGGAGCAGTTCTTC
TRBJ1-2 | TRBV11-2 | NA | NA | CASSLGSAPNYGYTF | TGTGCCAGCAGCTTAGGGTCGGCTCCTAACTATGGCTACACCTTC
TRBJ2-2 | TRBV5-1 | TRBD1 | few | CASLQGITGELFF | TGCGCCAGCCTACAGGGGATCACCGGGGAGCTGTTTTTT
TRBJ2-2 | TRBV20-1 | TRBD2 | NA | CSAGTSGSPRDTGELFF | TGCAGTGCAGGGACTAGCGGGAGTCCCCGCGACACCGGGGAGCTGTTTTTT
TRBJ1-6 | TRBV12-3/TRBV12-4 | NA | many | CASSQRPQGNSPLHF | TGTGCCAGCAGTCAAAGACCCCAAGGGAATTCACCCCTCCACTTT
TRBJ2-7 | TRBV9 | NA | few | CASSAGGGGYEQYF | TGTGCCAGCAGCGCTGGGGGAGGGGGCTACGAGCAGTACTTC
TRBJ2-7 | TRBV24-1 | NA | NA | CATSDSTAAGWEYEQYF | TGTGCCACCAGTGATTCGACAGCCGCCGGGTGGGAATACGAGCAGTACTTC
TRBJ2-7 | TRBV28 | NA | many | CASSFGGAGGRYEQYF | TGTGCCAGCAGTTTTGGCGGGGCCGGGGGAAGGTACGAGCAGTACTTC
TRBJ1-1 | TRBV10-2 | TRBD1 | NA | CASVDSGSGTVNTEAFF | TGCGCCAGCGTCGACTCCGGATCTGGGACAGTTAACACTGAAGCTTTCTTT
TRBJ1-5 | TRBV2 | NA | NA | CASSGTSSNQPQHF | TGTGCCAGCAGTGGGACCTCTAGCAATCAGCCCCAGCATTTT
TRBJ1-1 | TRBV18 | NA | NA | CASSPDPSLEAFF | TGTGCCAGCTCACCCGACCCAAGCCTTGAAGCTTTCTTT
TRBJ2-7 | TRBV6-1 | TRBD2 | many | CASSGVSGGEQYF | TGTGCCAGCAGCGGAGTATCGGGAGGCGAGCAGTACTTC
TRBJ1-6 | TRBV20-1 | NA | few | CSARGVEGRSPLHF | TGCAGTGCTAGGGGGGTTGAGGGTAGATCACCCCTCCACTTT
TRBJ2-7 | TRBV5-6 | NA | NA | CASSPRADSEQYF | TGTGCCAGCAGCCCCCGGGCCGACTCCGAGCAGTACTTC
TRBJ1-1 | TRBV4-3 | NA | once | CASSQELKTAGTEAFF | TGCGCCAGCAGCCAAGAATTAAAAACAGCGGGCACTGAAGCTTTCTTT
TRBJ2-7 | TRBV3-1 | NA | many | CASSQEVGKAYF | TGTGCCAGCAGCCAAGAGGTCGGGAAGGCGTACTTC
TRBJ1-5 | TRBV10-3 | NA | few | CAIVGRRDQPQHF | TGTGCCATCGTGGGGCGGAGGGATCAGCCCCAGCATTTT
TRBJ2-3 | TRBV7-2 | TRBD2 | few | CASSPWTSGGTDTQYF | TGTGCCAGCAGCCCCTGGACTAGCGGGGGCACAGATACGCAGTATTTT
TRBJ2-7 | TRBV11-2 | NA | many | CASSWGSGAYEQYF | TGTGCCAGCAGCTGGGGCTCGGGAGCCTACGAGCAGTACTTC
TRBJ2-1 | TRBV7-3 | NA | NA | CASSSLGGVWGLSEQFF | TGTGCCAGCAGCTCACTCGGGGGCGTTTGGGGCTTGAGCGAGCAGTTCTTC
TRBJ1-5 | TRBV2 | NA | many | CASSDSVNQPQHF | TGTGCCAGCAGTGATTCAGTCAATCAGCCCCAGCATTTT
TRBJ2-7 | TRBV20-1 | TRBD2 | NA | CSARSGLAVPSYEQYF | TGCAGTGCCCGATCGGGACTAGCGGTTCCTTCCTACGAGCAGTACTTC
TRBJ2-1 | TRBV19 | TRBD2 | NA | CASSQSGAPSYNEQFF | TGTGCCAGTAGTCAAAGCGGGGCCCCCTCCTACAATGAGCAGTTCTTC
TRBJ2-2 | TRBV12-3/TRBV12-4 | NA | many | CASSLRTGHTGELFF | TGTGCCAGCAGTTTAAGGACGGGCCACACCGGGGAGCTGTTTTTT
TRBJ1-6 | TRBV27 | NA | NA | CASTSPAGFGSPPHF | TGTGCCAGCACCAGTCCGGCGGGGTTTGGTTCACCCCCCCACTTT
TRBJ1-6 | TRBV30 | NA | NA | CAWSAGLRTSPLHF | TGTGCCTGGAGTGCGGGACTGAGGACTTCACCCCTCCACTTT
TRBJ2-1 | TRBV6-2/TRBV6-3 | TRBD2 | NA | CASSYSVAGLYNEQFF | TGTGCCAGCAGTTACTCGGTAGCGGGACTATACAATGAGCAGTTCTTC
TRBJ1-1 | TRBV29-1 | TRBD1 | many | CSVLNRGLNTEAFF | TGCAGCGTTTTGAACAGGGGGTTGAACACTGAAGCTTTCTTT
TRBJ1-4 | TRBV29-1 | NA | NA | CSAQLGGGVGEKLFF | TGCAGCGCCCAATTGGGAGGCGGAGTTGGTGAAAAACTGTTTTTT
TRBJ1-1 | TRBV2 | NA | many | CASHRDKNTEAFF | TGTGCCAGCCACCGGGACAAGAACACTGAAGCTTTCTTT
TRBJ1-1 | TRBV27 | NA | many | CASSLSTGGTEAFF | TGTGCCAGCAGTTTATCGACAGGCGGCACTGAAGCTTTCTTT
TRBJ2-7 | TRBV7-9 | TRBD1 | NA | CASSLSRTGLHEQYF | TGTGCCAGCAGCTTATCTCGGACAGGGCTACACGAGCAGTACTTC
TRBJ1-1 | TRBV10-3 | NA | NA | CAISGDTNEAFF | TGTGCCATCAGCGGGGACACCAATGAAGCTTTCTTT
TRBJ1-3 | TRBV10-3 | NA | NA | CAISESGLGGNTIYF | TGTGCCATCAGTGAGTCCGGCCTTGGAGGAAACACCATATATTTT
TRBJ2-1 | TRBV29-1 | TRBD1 | few | CSVGGDRGRVSSSNEQFF | TGCAGCGTTGGGGGGGACAGGGGGCGCGTCAGTTCAAGCAATGAGCAGTTCTTC
TRBJ1-1 | TRBV19 | NA | many | CASRLGQEVNTEAFF | TGTGCCAGTAGACTAGGACAAGAGGTGAACACTGAAGCTTTCTTT
TRBJ2-7 | TRBV7-2 | TRBD2 | many | CASSNLAGGEQYF | TGTGCCAGCAGCAACCTAGCGGGAGGCGAGCAGTACTTC